This passage covers 5 T cell receptor beta chains from one sample sequenced in a study of beta chain features in type 1 diabetes. TCRB transcripts that were expressed got sequenced, as all of the isolated RNA had been reverse transcribed. Method: immunoSEQ multiplex PCR; TCRdb's copy keeps in-frame clones and lacks some. The table has under 400,000 clones, about 18% seen once. The source material was naive CD4+ T cells from blood. The receptors stem from a woman under 30 in good health.

This clone was seen a few times. This chain connects TRBV5-1 to TRBJ2-1; 9 positions match TRBD2. The ends lost 4 bases at V and 6 bases at J; junction bases unmatched: 11. The CDR3 is made up of 16 amino acids. In germline, CDR1 is SGHRS, CDR2 YFSETQ. Here the CDR3 reads CASSPLSSGDPNEQFF. CDR3 DNA: TGCGCCAGCAGCCCTCTTTCTAGCGGGGACCCCAATGAGCAGTTCTTC.

This clone was seen a handful of times. V is TRBV5-4 and J is TRBJ2-3, with 7 positions matching TRBD2. With 7 bases clipped from V and 2 bases from J, the junction kept 4 bases outside the gene matches. The CDR3 consists of 13 residues. Germline loops: CDR1 SGHNT, CDR2 YYREEE (reference sequence). The CDR3 bases are TGTGCCAGCCTAGCGGAGCCCACAGATACGCAGTATTTT. It translates to CASLAEPTDTQYF.

The chain has TRBV11-2 and TRBJ2-5, with TRBD2 matching 13 bases. The length of the CDR3 is 15 residues. The V and J ends lost 5 bases and 7 bases, in that order; junction bases with no gene match: 7. Germline-derived CDR1 and CDR2 are SGHAT and FQNNGV. CDR3 sequence reads: CASSTRTSGGPTQYF. In nucleotides, the CDR3 is TGTGCCAGCAGCACCCGGACTAGCGGGGGCCCGACCCAGTACTTC. Together with reference TRBV11-2 and TRBJ2-5, the CDR3 gives the full variable domain: EAGVAQSPRYKIIEKRQSVAFWCNPISGHATLYWYQQILGQGPKLLIQFQNNGVVDDSQLPKDRFSAERLKGVDSTLKIQPAKLEDSAVYLCASSTRTSGGPTQYFGPGTRLLVL.

The chain links TRBV5-4 to TRBJ2-1, with TRBD1 identical over 10 bases. The trim removed 5 bases at V and 7 bases at J, leaving 12 bases unmatched. Per germline, CDR1 SGHNT and CDR2 YYREEE (reference sequence). CDR3 length equals 16 residues. The CDR3 sequence: CASSSLRDRGLNEQFF. CDR3 DNA: TGTGCCAGCAGTTCTCTCCGGGACAGGGGATTGAATGAGCAGTTCTTC. Full variable domain (remainder filled in from reference TRBV5-4 and TRBJ2-1): ETGVTQSPTHLIKTRGQQVTLRCSSQSGHNTVSWYQQALGQGPQFIFQYYREEENGRGNFPPRFSGLQFPNYSSELNVNALELDDSALYLCASSSLRDRGLNEQFFGPGTRLTVL.

V usage is TRBV28 and J usage is TRBJ1-2; TRBD1 aligns across 12 bases. Germline values: CDR1 MDHEN, CDR2 SYDVKM. The CDR3 contains 15 residues. V was pared by 10 bases and J by 2 bases, with 8 bases of the junction left unmatched. CDR3 sequence reads: CATPRDRGPNYGYTF. The DNA for the CDR3 is TGTGCCACCCCGCGGGACAGGGGGCCCAACTATGGCTACACCTTC.